Each of the 30 T cell receptor beta chains below was sequenced from the same sample in a study of shared clonotypes between healthy human individuals. Method: immunoSEQ multiplex PCR; TCRdb's copy keeps in-frame clones and lacks some. The sample has around 690,000 clones; roughly 91% are singletons. Input material: memory CD8+ T cells from PBMCs. Subset: CD45RO+ cells pooled with CCR7-negative TemRA cells. All receptors come from a man in his late teens or twenties in good health. Some clones in this sample may be carry-over from other donors' samples.

J is TRBJ1-1 and V is TRBV27; 7 nucleotides align to TRBD1. Germline trimming cut 0 bases from V and 8 bases from J; bases unmatched to any gene: 6. This CDR3 comprises 14 residues. CDR1 and CDR2 (germline): MNHEY, SMNVEV (reference sequence). The CDR3 here is CASSLSRGVHEAFF. Written as DNA, the CDR3 is TGTGCCAGCAGTTTATCCAGGGGGGTTCACGAAGCTTTCTTT.

The chain is built from TRBV4-1 and TRBJ2-2, with D perhaps matching TRBD1 (5 bases). The germline CDR1 and CDR2 sequences are MGHRA and YSYEKL. The CDR3 sequence is 17 residues long. The V end lost 1 base, the J end lost 5 bases, and 17 bases lay between the germline ends. CDR3 region: CASSQVAWGLSTGELFF. As DNA, the CDR3 is TGCGCCAGCAGCCAAGTAGCATGGGGCTTATCGACCGGGGAGCTGTTTTTT.

The chain combines TRBV27 with TRBJ2-7; the match to TRBD1 covers 10 bases. Germline CDR1 MNHEY, CDR2 SMNVEV (reference sequence). This CDR3 spans 15 amino acids. J lost 0 bases, V lost 6 bases, and 5 bases had no gene match. The CDR3 spells CASSPRDRGSYEQYF. CDR3 nucleotide sequence: TGTGCCAGCAGCCCCCGGGACAGGGGCTCCTACGAGCAGTACTTC.

The rearrangement uses TRBV5-3 and TRBJ1-2, with a weak D call TRBD1 (6 bases). TRBV5-3 is annotated as an ORF whose role is uncertain. V was shortened by 3 bases and J by 7 bases, with 16 bases between the two germline ends. This CDR3 has 14 amino acids. CDR3 loop: CARSYTGLGCGYTF. The CDR3 DNA follows: TGTGCCAGAAGCTACACAGGGCTAGGCTGTGGCTACACCTTC.

This chain joins TRBV28 and TRBJ2-1, with a weak D call TRBD2 (5 bases). This CDR3 has 14 amino acids. In germline, CDR1 is MDHEN, CDR2 SYDVKM. V dropped 5 bases and J dropped 3 bases, with 11 bases sitting between them. The CDR3 nucleotides read TGTGCCAGCAGTCCCCGGGATTTCTACAATGAGCAGTTCTTC. Protein product: CASSPRDFYNEQFF.

In nucleotides, the CDR3 is TGCAGCGTTGAACTCAGACTAGCGGGAATTAACAATGAGCAGTTCTTC. This encodes CSVELRLAGINNEQFF. The chain couples TRBV29-1 to TRBJ2-1; 11 nucleotides line up with TRBD2. This CDR3 is built from 16 residues. After removal of 2 bases from V and 5 bases from J, the junction contained 8 bases not matched to a gene. Germline V lookup: CDR1 SQVTM, CDR2 ANQGSEA.

This clone was seen just once. The V call is TRBV19, the J call TRBJ2-2; D might be TRBD1 or TRBD2, each matching 5 bases. Germline V gene lookup returns CDR1 LNHDA and CDR2 SQIVND (reference sequence). The V end lost 2 bases, the J end lost 6 bases, and 13 bases lay between the germline ends. The CDR3 is 15 residues long. CDR3 amino acids: CASSINGIGAGELFF. In DNA form, the CDR3 reads TGTGCCAGTAGTATAAACGGGATAGGGGCCGGGGAGCTGTTTTTT.

The count of this clone is one. The J gene is TRBJ2-1, the V gene TRBV9, with 10 bases that match TRBD2. This CDR3 is 15 amino acids long. Losses at the gene ends were 4 bases for V and 3 bases for J; bases not matched to a gene: 4. Germline-derived CDR1 and CDR2 are SGDLS and YYNGEE. DNA of the CDR3: TGTGCCAGCAGCACCAGCGGGAGGGGCTACAATGAGCAGTTCTTC. This sequence encodes CASSTSGRGYNEQFF. Looking up the rest from reference TRBV9 and TRBJ2-1 gives the full variable domain: DSGVTQTPKHLITATGQRVTLRCSPRSGDLSVYWYQQSLDQGLQFLIQYYNGEERAKGNILERFSAQQFPDLHSELNLSSLELGDSALYFCASSTSGRGYNEQFFGPGTRLTVL.

The chain joins TRBV28 to TRBJ1-2, with TRBD1 matching over 8 bases. Germline assignment: CDR1 MDHEN and CDR2 SYDVKM. The ends lost 6 bases at V and 7 bases at J; junction bases unmatched: 16. The CDR3 extends over 16 amino acids. The CDR3 spells CASSHWIQGAFSGYTF. In DNA form, the CDR3 reads TGTGCCAGCAGCCATTGGATTCAGGGGGCGTTTTCTGGCTACACCTTC.

This chain connects TRBV21-1 to TRBJ2-3. TRBV21-1 is described as a pseudogene. The CDR3 is made up of 12 amino acids. The CDR3 is CASSGRTDTQYF. The CDR3 bases are TGTGCCAGCAGCGGACGCACAGATACGCAGTATTTT.

V and J are TRBV5-6 and TRBJ2-1; D could derive from TRBD1 or TRBD2 (5 bases each). Germline V gene data show CDR1 as SGHDT and CDR2 as YYEEEE. This CDR3 has 13 residues. V was trimmed by 1 base and J by 7 bases, leaving 9 bases between them. The CDR3 protein is CASSLTGANEQFF. CDR3 nucleotides: TGTGCCAGCAGCTTGACCGGGGCGAATGAGCAGTTCTTC.

This chain connects TRBV9 to TRBJ1-1; a possible D gene is TRBD1 (5 bases). There are 15 residues in the CDR3. Deletions cut 0 bases from V and 2 bases from J, with 11 bases between. Per the germline V gene, CDR1 is SGDLS and CDR2 is YYNGEE. For the CDR3, the DNA is TGTGCCAGCAGCGTAGGGGGACGCCCAAACACTGAAGCTTTCTTT. Translated, it gives CASSVGGRPNTEAFF.

This clone was observed a few times. This same CDR3 is encoded by further DNA sequences in the sample. The chain joins TRBV15 to TRBJ1-1, with a possible D match to TRBD1 (5 bases). V lost 0 bases to trimming and J lost 2 bases, with 7 bases between them. This CDR3 comprises 14 residues. Germline V CDR1 and CDR2: LNHNV, YYDKDF (reference sequence). CDR3: CATSRDGDNTEAFF. The DNA of the CDR3 is TGTGCCACCAGCAGAGATGGGGACAACACTGAAGCTTTCTTT.

This clone was seen just once. This sequence joins TRBV5-4 and TRBJ2-7; no reliable D call. The CDR3 extends over 13 amino acids. The germline gives CDR1 SGHNT, CDR2 YYREEE (reference sequence). Trimming pared 1 base from V and 3 bases from J, leaving 8 bases between. CDR3 in amino acids: CASSLSGGYEQYF. Here the CDR3 DNA reads TGTGCCAGCAGCTTGAGTGGCGGCTACGAGCAGTACTTC.

As to this clone: Germline is not matched at one junction end, which may reflect a read error. The chain has TRBV20-1 and TRBJ2-7; D may be TRBD1 (7 bases). CDR3 size: 11 residues. Per germline, CDR1 DFQATT and CDR2 SNEGSKA (reference sequence). The CDR3 region is CAGQTSYEQYF. The CDR3 coding sequence is TGTGCGGGACAGACCTCCTACGAGCAGTACTTC.

V is TRBV9 and J is TRBJ2-7, with 13 bases identical to TRBD2. Unmatched junction bases numbered 5, after V lost 0 bases and J lost 5 bases. The length of the CDR3 is 16 residues. The germline CDR1 and CDR2 sequences are SGDLS and YYNGEE. Here the CDR3 reads CASSVGTSGSIDEQYF. CDR3 bases: TGTGCCAGCAGCGTAGGGACTAGCGGGAGTATCGACGAGCAGTACTTC.

The chain is built from TRBV7-9 and TRBJ1-1; possibly TRBD1 for D (6 bases). From germline, CDR1 is SEHNR and CDR2 FQNEAQ (reference sequence). The CDR3 consists of 16 residues. V lost 5 bases, J lost 0 bases, and 16 bases lay in between. CDR3 sequence: CASSPWRGAMNTEAFF. The CDR3 DNA is TGTGCCAGCAGCCCTTGGCGGGGGGCCATGAACACTGAAGCTTTCTTT.

This clone was observed a single time. The chain employs TRBV2 and TRBJ2-5, with a possible D match to TRBD1 (6 bases). CDR3 length: 16 amino acids. Germline-derived CDR1 and CDR2 are SNHLY and FYNNEI. Trimming took 0 bases from V and 0 from J, leaving 11 bases between them. Written as DNA, the CDR3 is TGTGCCAGCAGTGAAGCCCGGACAGCAAACCAAGAGACCCAGTACTTC. Translating it yields CASSEARTANQETQYF.

This chain joins TRBV15 and TRBJ1-5, with D uncertain. Germline V gives CDR1 LNHNV, CDR2 YYDKDF (reference sequence). This CDR3 is 16 amino acids long. V was shortened by 1 base and J by 1 base, with 11 bases between the two germline ends. The CDR3 DNA sequence: TGTGCCACCAGCAGAGTTAATTTTATGAGCAATCAGCCCCAGCATTTT. Protein sequence: CATSRVNFMSNQPQHF.

The V gene is TRBV27, the J gene TRBJ1-2, with TRBD1 matching over 7 bases. Germline V CDR1 and CDR2: MNHEY, SMNVEV (reference sequence). CDR3 size: 17 residues. Trimming at V came to 2 bases and at J to 0 bases, leaving 9 bases not matched to a gene. The CDR3: CASSLRQGVSANYGYTF. The DNA for the CDR3 is TGTGCCAGCAGTTTACGGCAGGGGGTCTCGGCTAACTATGGCTACACCTTC.

This clone appeared a single time. This chain links TRBV29-1 with TRBJ2-7; 7 positions match TRBD1. V dropped 6 bases and J dropped 2; count of bases not matched to a gene: 7. This CDR3 is 13 amino acids long. Looked up from germline, CDR1 is SQVTM and CDR2 is ANQGSEA. The chain's CDR3 is CSVHSGTAYEQYF. The CDR3 coding sequence is TGCAGCGTCCACTCCGGGACAGCCTACGAGCAGTACTTC.

J is TRBJ2-3 and V is TRBV5-6, with 9 bases identical to TRBD2. With V trimmed by 2 bases and J by 7 bases, 5 bases remained unmatched. CDR3 length equals 14 residues. In germline, CDR1 is SGHDT, CDR2 YYEEEE. The chain's CDR3 is CASSFGTSPNTQYF. In nucleotides, the CDR3 is TGTGCCAGCAGCTTCGGGACTAGCCCGAATACGCAGTATTTT.

The chain joins TRBV7-9 to TRBJ2-1; 8 bases line up with TRBD2. V gave up 4 bases and J gave up 5 bases; unmatched junction bases: 7. Germline V gene data show CDR1 as SEHNR and CDR2 as FQNEAQ (reference sequence). This CDR3 region has 15 residues. The CDR3 sequence is CASSSGLAGDNEQFF. CDR3 DNA: TGTGCCAGCAGCTCAGGGCTAGCGGGTGACAATGAGCAGTTCTTC.

The rearrangement uses TRBV6-5 and TRBJ2-7; D possibly corresponds to TRBD1 (5 bases). The germline gives CDR1 MNHEY, CDR2 SVGAGI. The CDR3 sequence is 14 residues long. Trimming stripped 1 base from V and 3 bases from J, with 10 bases between. The CDR3 region has the DNA TGTGCCAGCAGTTACTTTGCAGGGAACTACGAGCAGTACTTC. It yields the protein CASSYFAGNYEQYF.

The chain uses TRBV9 and TRBJ1-1; the D is unclear. Germline CDR1 SGDLS, CDR2 YYNGEE. This CDR3 comprises 13 residues. Trimming took 3 bases from V and 4 from J, leaving 10 bases between them. The CDR3 here is CASSDGLPTEAFF. The CDR3 coding sequence is TGTGCCAGCAGCGACGGACTCCCCACTGAAGCTTTCTTT.

At least ten counts were recorded for this clone. The chain couples TRBV7-7 to TRBJ2-7, with D perhaps matching TRBD1 (7 bases). V shed 4 bases and J shed 5 bases, with 12 bases lying between them. Looked up from germline, CDR1 is SSHAT and CDR2 is FNYEAQ (reference sequence). The CDR3 runs 13 residues. This CDR3 reads CASSSGQRDEQYF. CDR3 bases: TGTGCCAGCAGCTCGGGACAGCGGGACGAGCAGTACTTC.

This rearrangement joins TRBV15 to TRBJ2-3, with 8 bases lining up with TRBD1. Germline V CDR1 and CDR2: LNHNV, YYDKDF (reference sequence). The CDR3 consists of 15 residues. Trimming took 6 bases from V and 5 from J; bases not matched to a gene: 10. CDR3 amino acids: CATRPNRGQGDTQYF. CDR3 nucleotides: TGTGCCACCAGACCAAATAGAGGACAGGGAGATACGCAGTATTTT.

The chain carries TRBV28 and TRBJ2-1; no reliable D call. From germline, CDR1 is MDHEN and CDR2 SYDVKM. This CDR3 comprises 16 residues. Trimming shortened V by 7 bases and J by 4 bases, and 20 bases separated the two germline ends. The CDR3 DNA reads as TGTGCCAGCATATCTCCGATCGGCCGGCCGTACAATGAGCAGTTCTTC. The encoded protein is CASISPIGRPYNEQFF.

A note on this clone: With only one base between it and a far larger clone, this is likely a read error. Other DNA sequences from this sample encode an identical CDR3 as well. The V call is TRBV19, the J call TRBJ1-1; the D is unclear. The CDR3 has 15 residues. Trimming took 5 bases from V and 1 from J, leaving 14 bases between them. CDR1 and CDR2 from the germline V gene are LNHDA and SQIVND (reference sequence). The CDR3, as DNA: TGTGCCAGTAGTGCTGCCTCCTCGCCGAACACTGAAGCTTTCTTT. Protein sequence: CASSAASSPNTEAFF.

The chain has TRBV29-1 and TRBJ2-3, with TRBD2 identical over 8 bases. The CDR3 sequence is 13 residues long. The V and J ends lost 7 bases and 3 bases, in that order; junction bases with no gene match: 6. Germline V gene sequence: CDR1 SQVTM, CDR2 ANQGSEA. CDR3 coding DNA: TGCAGCGGCCGGGAGGGCAAAACAGATACGCAGTATTTT. Its protein is CSGREGKTDTQYF.